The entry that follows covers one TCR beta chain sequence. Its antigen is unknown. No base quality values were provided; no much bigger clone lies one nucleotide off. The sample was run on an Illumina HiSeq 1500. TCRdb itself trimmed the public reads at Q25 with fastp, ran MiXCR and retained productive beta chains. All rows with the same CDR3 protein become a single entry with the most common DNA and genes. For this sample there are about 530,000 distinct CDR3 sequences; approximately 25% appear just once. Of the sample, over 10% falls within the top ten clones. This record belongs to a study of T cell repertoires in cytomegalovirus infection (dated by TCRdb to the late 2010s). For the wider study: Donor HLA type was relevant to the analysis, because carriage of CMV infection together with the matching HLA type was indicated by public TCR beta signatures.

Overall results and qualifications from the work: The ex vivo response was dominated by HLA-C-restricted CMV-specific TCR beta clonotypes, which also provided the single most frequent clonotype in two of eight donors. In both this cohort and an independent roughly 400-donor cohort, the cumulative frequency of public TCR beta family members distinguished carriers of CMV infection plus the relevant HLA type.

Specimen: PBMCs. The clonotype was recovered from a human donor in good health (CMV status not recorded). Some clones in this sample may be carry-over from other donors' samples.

The DNA is as follows: TGTGCCAGCAGCTCATCAGGGTATAGCAATCAGCCCCAGCATTTT. Its product reads: CASSSSGYSNQPQHF. The V and J segments used are TRBV5-6 and TRBJ1-5, with a weak D call of TRBD1 (5 bases match). The germline V gene supplies CDR1 SGHDT and CDR2 YYEEEE. The CDR3, from cysteine to phenylalanine, totals 15 residues. The entry retains the CDR3 DNA only, 45 bases that are in frame from base 1. V is reduced by 3 bases and J by 0 bases, leaving a spacing of 10 bases between them. Beyond the CDR3, the reference TRBV5-6 and TRBJ1-5 genes provide the residues; the full variable domain reads: DAGVTQSPTHLIKTRGQQVTLRCSPKSGHDTVSWYQQALGQGPQFIFQYYEEEERQRGNFPDRFSGHQFPNYSSELNVNALLLGDSALYLCASSSSGYSNQPQHFGDGTRLSIL.